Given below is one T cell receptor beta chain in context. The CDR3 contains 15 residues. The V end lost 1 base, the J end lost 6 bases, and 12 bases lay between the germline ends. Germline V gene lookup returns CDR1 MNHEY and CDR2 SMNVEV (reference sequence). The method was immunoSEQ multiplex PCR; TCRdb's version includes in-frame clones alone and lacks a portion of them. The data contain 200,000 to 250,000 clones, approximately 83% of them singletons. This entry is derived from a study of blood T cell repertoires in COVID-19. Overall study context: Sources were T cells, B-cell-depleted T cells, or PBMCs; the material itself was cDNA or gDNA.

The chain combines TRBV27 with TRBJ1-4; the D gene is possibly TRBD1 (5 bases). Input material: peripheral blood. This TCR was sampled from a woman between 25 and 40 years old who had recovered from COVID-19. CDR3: CASSLWGGFHEKLFF. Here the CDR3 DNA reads TGTGCCAGCAGTTTATGGGGGGGGTTCCATGAAAAACTGTTTTTT.